This T cell receptor beta chain was found in a study of blood T cell repertoires in COVID-19. Whole-study context: PBMCs, B-cell-depleted T cells, or T cells provided the cDNA or gDNA that made up the material.

In Seattle, patients joined the study during active infection and were tracked longitudinally. The CDR3 contains 15 residues. Germline lookup yields CDR1 KGHSH and CDR2 LQKENI. The germline V and J ends were trimmed by 0 bases and 5 bases, with 12 bases remaining between them. The authors' processing: Reference gene primers were amplified, and this amplification served to estimate nucleated cell counts. Profiling relied on immunoSEQ multiplex PCR, and the TCRdb table lists in-frame clones only, not all of them. The D gene and trimming were derived from the DNA, and the V and J assignments and clone size from that table. The sample consists of a few hundred thousand clones, around 87% of them appearing once.

The clonotype comes from a woman aged 25 to 39 with COVID-19, enrolled during active disease. The chain employs TRBV18 and TRBJ2-3; possibly TRBD1 for D (6 bases). Sequenced input: peripheral blood. The CDR3 loop is CASSPPYQGLDTQYF. CDR3 in DNA: TGTGCCAGCTCACCACCGTACCAGGGGCTAGATACGCAGTATTTT. Full variable domain (remainder filled in from reference TRBV18 and TRBJ2-3): NAGVMQNPRHLVRRRGQEARLRCSPMKGHSHVYWYRQLPEEGLKFMVYLQKENIIDESGMPKERFSAEFPKEGPSILRIQQVVRGDSAAYFCASSPPYQGLDTQYFGPGTRLTVL.